A selection of T cell receptor beta chains follows, all from one sample in a study of blood T cell repertoires in COVID-19. This table comes from immunoSEQ multiplex PCR, and its TCRdb copy is limited to in-frame clones, with some not included. The table lists approximately 180,000 clones, 80% to 90% of them singletons, with approximately 11% in the top ten. Sample: peripheral blood. Receptors were obtained from a human donor with active or convalescent COVID-19. The donor label of this sample is uncertain. CDR3s include the opening cysteine and the closing phenylalanine or tryptophan.

CASSRSPAYEQYF	TRBV28	TRBJ2-7
CASSSLYRTAQTLNTIYF	TRBV28	TRBJ1-3
CAISQTESPGANVLTF	TRBV10-3	TRBJ2-6
CASSLAPGTGAGANVLTF	TRBV5-6	TRBJ2-6
CASSPTGGGSRETQYF	TRBV18	TRBJ2-5
CASSFLDSTTTDTQYF	TRBV5-1	TRBJ2-3
CASSSRGRDEKLFF	TRBV6-5	TRBJ1-4
CASSPTSGQETQYF	TRBV5-1	TRBJ2-5
CASSQVGQGNGYTF	TRBV3-1/TRBV3-2	TRBJ1-2
CASSLGDRAYGYTF	TRBV11-2	TRBJ1-2
CASSWSSMLAGGAYEQYF	TRBV5-4	TRBJ2-7
CASSETGASTGELFF	TRBV25-1	TRBJ2-2
CASSFGGIGELFF	TRBV28	TRBJ2-2
CASSFGRGQTGELFF	TRBV5-4	TRBJ2-2
CASSPDSYGYTF	TRBV7-9	TRBJ1-2
CASSLPGTGGYTF	TRBV5-6	TRBJ1-2
CSVWRNTEAFF	TRBV29-1	TRBJ1-1
CASSLSGVDIQYF	TRBV7-9	TRBJ2-4
CASTPAGSGSYEQYF	TRBV5-1	TRBJ2-7
CSASLAEPYNEQFF	TRBV20-1	TRBJ2-1
CASRPQGNTEAFF	TRBV7-9	TRBJ1-1
CASSEGTGGKRYGYTF	TRBV6-1	TRBJ1-2
CAWRLPYRGGYGYTF	TRBV30	TRBJ1-2
CASSARGGAGGYTF	TRBV9	TRBJ1-2
CASTRANEDTQYF	TRBV27	TRBJ2-3
CASSQEGGLPYTF	TRBV3-1/TRBV3-2	TRBJ1-2
CASSVRGGVNEQFF	TRBV9	TRBJ2-1
CASGLVVGGGSDEQYF	TRBV12-5	TRBJ2-7
CASRKTQAGSYEQYF	TRBV28	TRBJ2-7
CASSLRGETQYF	TRBV28	TRBJ2-5
CASSVGATSEAFF	TRBV5-6	TRBJ1-1
CAISVTQGAGTEAFF	TRBV10-3	TRBJ1-1
CASKEGRGTEAFF	TRBV25-1	TRBJ1-1
CASSPAGGRNYGYTF	TRBV28	TRBJ1-2
CSASGTGTRTYEQYF	TRBV20-1	TRBJ2-7
CASSLETGVKETQYF	TRBV5-4	TRBJ2-5
CASSLVGGASTDTQYF	TRBV11-3	TRBJ2-3
CASSLDRLAGVYEQFF	TRBV11-3	TRBJ2-1
CASSFGGQASYGYTF	TRBV11-2	TRBJ1-2
CASSPGRNQPQHF	TRBV12-3/TRBV12-4	TRBJ1-5
CASSPAGVAGDRTDTQYF	TRBV4-2	TRBJ2-3
CASRYDTGMNTEAFF	TRBV7-8	TRBJ1-1
CASSQGSRLDGYTF	TRBV7-9	TRBJ1-2
CASSLMGDSPYEQYF	TRBV7-2	TRBJ2-7
CASSQVLRNYGYTF	TRBV4-1	TRBJ1-2
CASSHGADTQYF	TRBV3-1/TRBV3-2	TRBJ2-3
CASSQEGPGETQYF	TRBV4-2	TRBJ2-5
CASRLDRAFTGTDTQYF	TRBV5-4	TRBJ2-3